This entry lists 6 T cell receptor beta chains sequenced from one sample in a study of OX40 agonist ivuxolimab in advanced cancers. The method was immunoSEQ multiplex PCR; TCRdb's version includes in-frame clones alone and lacks a portion of them. The table records approximately 78,000 clones, 86% of them present only once. Sequencing was performed on CD4+ or CD8+ T cells sorted from blood, taken in a trial of the OX40 agonist ivuxolimab. The receptors were gathered from an adult with an advanced solid tumor such as melanoma, head and neck, liver or kidney cancer.

In the case of this clone: Compared with germline, one end of the junction differs, possibly owing to a read error. This rearrangement joins TRBV7-9 to TRBJ2-6; the match to TRBD2 covers 8 bases. Germline V gives CDR1 SEHNR, CDR2 FQNEAQ (reference sequence). CDR3 length: 17 residues. CDR3 in amino acids: CASRLSGSSAGANVLTF. The DNA of the CDR3 is TGTGCCAGCCGCTTAAGCGGGAGTTCCGCTGGGGCCAACGTCCTGACTTTC.

The V gene is TRBV5-8, the J gene TRBJ2-7; D is possibly TRBD2 (5 bases). Looked up from germline, CDR1 is SGHTS and CDR2 is YDEGEE. The V end lost 1 base, the J end lost 4 bases, and 15 bases lay between the germline ends. The CDR3 has 15 amino acids. CDR3 region: CASSLRRGFSYEQYF. Here the CDR3 DNA reads TGTGCCAGCAGCTTGCGTCGGGGTTTTTCGTACGAGCAGTACTTC.

The rearrangement uses TRBV11-3 and TRBJ2-7; 7 nucleotides match TRBD2. The CDR3 has 13 residues. Germline lookup yields CDR1 SGHNT and CDR2 YENEEA. V shed 5 bases, J shed 3 bases, and the junction held 4 bases outside the gene matches. In nucleotides, the CDR3 is TGTGCCAGCAGCCTAGGGAGGGACTACGAGCAGTACTTC. Protein product: CASSLGRDYEQYF.

V gene TRBV21-1 combines with J gene TRBJ2-5; TRBD1 was called by the table and not checked on the DNA. The end of the DNA fits TRBJ2-7 better, so the J call may be wrong. TRBV21-1 is a recognized pseudogene. This CDR3 contains 16 residues. The CDR3 region is CASWTRGSQPYYEQYF. The CDR3 region has the DNA TGTGCCAGCTGGACCAGGGGGTCCCAACCTTACTACGAGCAGTACTTC.

The gene calls are TRBV19 and TRBJ1-2; D possibly corresponds to TRBD1 (6 bases). The V gene's germline CDR1 is LNHDA and CDR2 SQIVND (reference sequence). The V and J ends lost 1 base and 2 bases respectively, with 17 bases between them. CDR3 length equals 17 residues. The CDR3 region has the DNA TGTGCCAGTAGTATAGGAGTCAGGGGCGGGATCAACTATGGCTACACCTTC. Translating gives CASSIGVRGGINYGYTF.

The chain joins TRBV6-5 to TRBJ2-1; weak D call: TRBD2 (5 bases). The V end was cut by 4 bases, the J end by 3 bases, with 10 bases between. This CDR3 has 14 residues. Germline assignment: CDR1 MNHEY and CDR2 SVGAGI. This chain's CDR3 is CASSSRTYYNEQFF. The CDR3 region has the DNA TGTGCCAGCAGTTCCCGGACTTACTACAATGAGCAGTTCTTC.